This is a list of T cell receptor beta chains from one sample in a study of T-cell reconstitution after alpha-beta-depleted transplantation in children. TCRdb reprocessed the PCR reads with MiXCR, giving one entry per CDR3 protein. The table includes about 360,000 distinct CDR3 sequences, approximately 12% detected once. The source was PBMCs, collected from the stem cell graft. These receptors were obtained from a human donor who donated a stem cell graft to a child with Fanconi anemia. Both conserved end residues are part of each CDR3. A D gene is named only where the DNA matches it firmly. Clone sizes are given selectively: once, few, many, or a class where the clone is expanded.

v_gene	abundance	len	j_gene	d_gene	CDR3nt	CDR3aa
TRBV29-1	NA	11	TRBJ2-3	NA	TGCAGCGTTGATGAGGCAGATACGCAGTATTTT	CSVDEADTQYF
TRBV25-1	many	11	TRBJ2-2	NA	TGTGCCAGCAGTGTATCCGGGGAGCTGTTTTTT	CASSVSGELFF
TRBV4-3	few	14	TRBJ1-1	NA	TGCGCCAGCAGCCAAGACCCCTTGAACACTGAAGCTTTCTTT	CASSQDPLNTEAFF
TRBV5-6	NA	15	TRBJ2-1	NA	TGTGCCAGCAGCTTTTCCCCGGGACCAAGAAATGAGCAGTTCTTC	CASSFSPGPRNEQFF
TRBV29-1	few	11	TRBJ2-1	NA	TGCAGCGTTGAAAAGTACAATGAGCAGTTCTTC	CSVEKYNEQFF
TRBV12-3/TRBV12-4	many	13	TRBJ1-1	NA	TGTGCCAGCACACTACAGGGGAACACTGAAGCTTTCTTT	CASTLQGNTEAFF
TRBV2	few	13	TRBJ2-5	TRBD2	TGTGCCAGCAAGCGGGGGAACGTAGAGACCCAGTACTTC	CASKRGNVETQYF
TRBV6-5	few	15	TRBJ2-7	TRBD1	TGTGCCAGCAGTTCCCCTAGACAGGGGTGGTCCGAGCAGTACTTC	CASSSPRQGWSEQYF
TRBV29-1	few	13	TRBJ2-2	NA	TGCAGCGTGGGAGACTACTACACCGGGGAGCTGTTTTTT	CSVGDYYTGELFF
TRBV5-1	NA	14	TRBJ2-2	NA	TGCGCCAGCAGTGACTCGGCGAACACCGGGGAGCTGTTTTTT	CASSDSANTGELFF
TRBV10-3	many	16	TRBJ2-3	NA	TGTGCCATCAGTGAGTCCCCCCGCACCTCCACAGATACGCAGTATTTT	CAISESPRTSTDTQYF
TRBV12-3/TRBV12-4	NA	12	TRBJ2-1	TRBD2	TGTGCCAGCAGCCGGACTAGATACTCGCAGTTCTTC	CASSRTRYSQFF
TRBV3-1	NA	15	TRBJ2-2	NA	TGTGCCAGCAGCCAAGACACAGATAACACCGGGGAGCTGTTTTTT	CASSQDTDNTGELFF
TRBV2	few	15	TRBJ1-6	NA	TGTGCCAGCAGTGAAGGAATGCAGGATCGATCACCCCTCCACTTT	CASSEGMQDRSPLHF
TRBV20-1	NA	13	TRBJ2-1	TRBD1	TGCAGTGCCCCACCGGGACAGGGGAATGAGCAGTTCTTC	CSAPPGQGNEQFF
TRBV6-2/TRBV6-3	many	14	TRBJ2-2	NA	TGTGCCAGCAGTTCCGCAGGGCTGACCGGGGAGCTGTTTTTT	CASSSAGLTGELFF
TRBV20-1	NA	13	TRBJ2-5	TRBD2	TGCAGTGCTACTAGCGGGGGGCAAGGGACCCAGTACTTC	CSATSGGQGTQYF
TRBV4-3	many	16	TRBJ1-4	NA	TGCGCCAGCAGACGGACAGATTCTGCAACTAATGAAAAACTGTTTTTT	CASRRTDSATNEKLFF
TRBV6-5	NA	18	TRBJ2-3	NA	TGTGCCAGCAGTTACGGGGTAGGCGTATCCTCTAGCACAGATACGCAGTATTTT	CASSYGVGVSSSTDTQYF
TRBV6-2/TRBV6-3	NA	13	TRBJ2-7	NA	TGTGCCAGCAGTTACCTGGCGGACTACGAGCAGTACTTC	CASSYLADYEQYF
TRBV16	NA	14	TRBJ2-7	NA	TGTGCCAGCAGCTCCAGGGGCTTATCCTACGAGCAGTACTTC	CASSSRGLSYEQYF
TRBV2	NA	14	TRBJ1-1	NA	TGTGCCAGCAGTCTATCCGGACAGAACACTGAAGCTTTCTTT	CASSLSGQNTEAFF
TRBV12-3/TRBV12-4	many	13	TRBJ2-5	NA	TGTGCCAGCTCTGGGGACAACCAAGAGACCCAGTACTTC	CASSGDNQETQYF
TRBV5-1	few	14	TRBJ2-2	NA	TGCGCCAGCAGCCCAGACAGTAACACCGGGGAGCTGTTTTTT	CASSPDSNTGELFF
TRBV28	few	12	TRBJ1-1	NA	TGTGCCAGCAGCTCAGATCAGATTGAAGCTTTCTTT	CASSSDQIEAFF
TRBV3-1	few	14	TRBJ1-6	NA	TGTGCCAGCAGGTATTGGAGCACGAATTCACCCCTCCACTTT	CASRYWSTNSPLHF
TRBV3-1	NA	16	TRBJ1-2	NA	TGTGCCAGCAGCCAAGAGCGAATCGGCAGGGGCTATGGCTACACCTTC	CASSQERIGRGYGYTF
TRBV5-4	NA	16	TRBJ2-5	TRBD2	TGTGCCAGCAGCTTGGCGGTCCGGGGGGTCCAAGAGACCCAGTACTTC	CASSLAVRGVQETQYF
TRBV12-3/TRBV12-4	NA	15	TRBJ2-1	TRBD1	TGTGCCAGCAGTTCTGGGGGACAGGGCTACAATGAGCAGTTCTTC	CASSSGGQGYNEQFF
TRBV20-1	few	16	TRBJ2-3	TRBD2	TGCAGTGCTAGCCCCGCACTAGCGGGGAACACAGATACGCAGTATTTT	CSASPALAGNTDTQYF
TRBV7-9	NA	14	TRBJ1-6	NA	TGTGCCAGCAGCTCGCTCAGGGATGAATCACCCCTCCACTTT	CASSSLRDESPLHF
TRBV27	NA	14	TRBJ1-1	TRBD1	TGTGCCAGCAGTTGGCAGGGGGCGAACACTGAAGCTTTCTTT	CASSWQGANTEAFF
TRBV27	many	11	TRBJ2-1	NA	TGTGCCAGCGGGTTAGTCAGAGAGCAGTTCTTC	CASGLVREQFF
TRBV10-2	many	15	TRBJ1-4	NA	TGCGCCAGCGGGGGACGGAAGACAACTAATGAAAAACTGTTTTTT	CASGGRKTTNEKLFF
TRBV12-3/TRBV12-4	NA	12	TRBJ1-1	NA	TGTGCCACCAGGTCCCGTGGGTTTGAAGCTTTCTTT	CATRSRGFEAFF